This is a list of T cell receptor beta chains from one sample in a study of blood T cell repertoires in COVID-19. Sequencing used immunoSEQ multiplex PCR; TCRdb keeps in-frame clones, though not all of them. The data contain tens of thousands of clones, approximately 80% of them singletons. Sequencing input: peripheral blood. These receptors all come from a human donor in a cohort sampled during active COVID-19. The CDR3 runs from the conserved cysteine through the conserved F or W. D genes are given only for firm matches. Not every row has a clone size; where given, it reads once, few, many or a size class.

d_call,v_call,clone_size,j_call,cdr3_nt,cdr3_aa
TRBD2,TRBV6-2/TRBV6-3,-,TRBJ2-1,TGTGCCAGCAGTTACTCGGGACTAGCGGGGGGGCGCGATGAGCAGTTCTTC,CASSYSGLAGGRDEQFF
TRBD1,TRBV19,-,TRBJ1-4,TGTGCCAGTACCTGGACAGGGGCAGGTGAAAAACTGTTTTTT,CASTWTGAGEKLFF
-,TRBV12-5,-,TRBJ2-3,TGTGCTAGTGGTTTGGGGTCCATTCTATATTTT,CASGLGSILYF
-,TRBV19,-,TRBJ2-2,TGTGCCAGTAGTGGTGTAGCGGCGAACACCGGGGAGCTGTTTTTT,CASSGVAANTGELFF
TRBD1,TRBV6-2/TRBV6-3,-,TRBJ1-1,TGTGCCAGCAGTTTTCCCCGGGACAGGGGGACTGAAGCTTTCTTT,CASSFPRDRGTEAFF
TRBD1,TRBV11-2,-,TRBJ2-2,TGTGCCAGCAGCTTAGTACAGGGGGACACCGGGGAGCTGTTTTTT,CASSLVQGDTGELFF
-,TRBV4-2,-,TRBJ1-2,TGTGCCAGCAGCCAAGATTCAAAGGCAGGGGACTATGGCTACACCTTC,CASSQDSKAGDYGYTF
TRBD1,TRBV28,-,TRBJ1-3,TGTGCCAGTCGTCCTCGGGACAGGTCCGTCGGGGCCATATATTTT,CASRPRDRSVGAIYF
-,TRBV7-3,-,TRBJ2-1,TGTGCCAGCAGCTTAACGGCGGGGTCCTACAATGAGCAGTTCTTC,CASSLTAGSYNEQFF
TRBD1,TRBV7-2,once,TRBJ2-5,TGTGCCAGCAGCTTTCGGACAGGGCGCCAAGAGACCCAGTACTTC,CASSFRTGRQETQYF
TRBD1,TRBV11-2,-,TRBJ1-6,TGTGCCAGCAGCTTGGGACAGTACAATTCACCCCTCCACTTT,CASSLGQYNSPLHF
TRBD1,TRBV7-8,-,TRBJ1-6,TGTGCCAGCACCGAAACAGGGGAGAATTCACCCCTCCACTTT,CASTETGENSPLHF
-,TRBV7-9,-,TRBJ2-7,TGTGCCAGCAGCCCTGCCCCGCGCGAGCAGTACTTC,CASSPAPREQYF
TRBD1,TRBV5-1,-,TRBJ1-5,TGCGCCAGCAGCTTGGAAGGGGGCTATAGCAATCAGCCCCAGCATTTT,CASSLEGGYSNQPQHF
TRBD1,TRBV5-1,-,TRBJ2-2,TGCGCCAGCAGCTTGGCGGTCCTTGGAGACAGGGGTTCCGGGGAGCTGTTTTTT,CASSLAVLGDRGSGELFF
TRBD2,TRBV28,-,TRBJ2-4,TGTGCCAGCAGTTTAGATGGGCTAGCGGGGGGGAAAATAGCCAAAAACATTCAGTACTTC,CASSLDGLAGGKIAKNIQYF
-,TRBV24-1,-,TRBJ2-5,TGTGCCACCAGTCGCCAGGGTACTCACGCGGAGACCCAGTACTTC,CATSRQGTHAETQYF
-,TRBV3-1/TRBV3-2,-,TRBJ1-3,TGTGCCAGCAGCCTCAGGGGCCTCTCTGGAAACACCATATATTTT,CASSLRGLSGNTIYF
-,TRBV6-6,-,TRBJ2-7,TGTGCCAGCAGTTACTCGATTTTGGACATGTCCTACGAGCAGTACTTC,CASSYSILDMSYEQYF
-,TRBV3-1/TRBV3-2,once,TRBJ1-2,TGTGCCAGCAGCCAAGAGGGAAAGGTGCGGGGGGATGGCTACACCTTC,CASSQEGKVRGDGYTF
TRBD2,TRBV6-6,-,TRBJ2-7,TGTGCCAGCAGTTACGAGGCGGGGGGGTCCTACGAGCAGTACTTC,CASSYEAGGSYEQYF
-,TRBV29-1,-,TRBJ2-1,TGCAGCGGCTCTCGACAGGTTGGGGACAATGAGCAGTTCTTC,CSGSRQVGDNEQFF
TRBD1,TRBV4-1,-,TRBJ2-2,TGCGCCAGCAGCCTTGGGACAGCGAACACCGGGGAGCTGTTTTTT,CASSLGTANTGELFF
TRBD2,TRBV14,-,TRBJ2-1,TGTGCCAGCAGTCGCGGACTAGCGGGAGGGCCTCAACAGTTCTTC,CASSRGLAGGPQQFF
-,TRBV28,few,TRBJ1-1,TGTGCCAGCAGTTTGGGGGCTAGGTACACTGAAGCTTTCTTT,CASSLGARYTEAFF
-,TRBV15,-,TRBJ2-7,TGTGCCACCAGCAGGGGGGGCTACGAGCAGTACTTC,CATSRGGYEQYF
-,TRBV27,-,TRBJ1-5,TGTGCCAGCAGTTTAAGGGGCAGGGCTAATCAGCCCCAGCATTTT,CASSLRGRANQPQHF
TRBD1,TRBV2,once,TRBJ1-4,TGTGCCAGCAGTGTCCTCCGACAGGGGGCGCATTGGGATGAAAAACTGTTTTTT,CASSVLRQGAHWDEKLFF
-,TRBV5-4,-,TRBJ1-3,TGTGCCAGCAGCCGAATGGAGGGTTCTGGAAACACCATATATTTT,CASSRMEGSGNTIYF
-,TRBV6-5,-,TRBJ2-7,TGTGCCAGCAGTTACCGTGACAGAGGCTCCTACGAGCAGTACTTC,CASSYRDRGSYEQYF
-,TRBV6-5,-,TRBJ2-3,TGTGCCAGCAGTTACTCTACGGGAGTTGCGCAGTATTTT,CASSYSTGVAQYF
-,TRBV5-4,-,TRBJ1-2,TGTGCCAGCAGCCCGGGACAAGGTTTTTTGTCACCGGGCTACACCTTC,CASSPGQGFLSPGYTF
-,TRBV6-5,few,TRBJ1-3,TGTGCCAGCTTCGGGGGGAAGGGTGGAAACACCATATATTTT,CASFGGKGGNTIYF
TRBD2,TRBV11-3,-,TRBJ2-1,TGTGCCAGCAGCTTAGTATGGTGCGGGAGTTACAATGAGCAGTTCTTC,CASSLVWCGSYNEQFF
-,TRBV6-6,-,TRBJ1-1,TGTGCCAGCATGGTCCGGGTTCCGCCGAACACTGAAGCTTTCTTT,CASMVRVPPNTEAFF
-,TRBV6-1,-,TRBJ2-3,TGTGCCAGCAGTGAAGCCGATCTTCGGGGGAGCAACACAGATACGCAGTATTTT,CASSEADLRGSNTDTQYF
TRBD1,TRBV19,-,TRBJ1-6,TGTGCCAGTAGCTCAGGTACCGGGACAGGAGGAAGGACGGGCAATTCACCCCTCCACTTT,CASSSGTGTGGRTGNSPLHF
TRBD1,TRBV2,-,TRBJ2-1,TGTGCCAGCAGAGGTTTCGGGACAGGCTCCCTCGATGAGCAGTTCTTC,CASRGFGTGSLDEQFF
-,TRBV9,-,TRBJ2-1,TGTGCCAGCAGCGAAACTAGTTTAAACAATGAGCAGTTCTTC,CASSETSLNNEQFF
-,TRBV5-6,-,TRBJ2-2,TGTGCCAGCAGCCCCAGTCTTTCGAAAAAGAACACCGGGGAGCTGTTTTTT,CASSPSLSKKNTGELFF
TRBD1,TRBV2,-,TRBJ2-7,TGTGCCAGCAGCGATCTGACAGGGGGCACCTACGAGCAGTACTTC,CASSDLTGGTYEQYF
TRBD2,TRBV6-6,-,TRBJ2-5,TGTGCCAGCAGGCTAACTAGCGGGGCCAATCAAGAGACCCAGTACTTC,CASRLTSGANQETQYF
TRBD1,TRBV5-1,-,TRBJ2-5,TGCGCCAGCAGGGTAACAGGGGGATCCCAAGAGACCCAGTACTTC,CASRVTGGSQETQYF